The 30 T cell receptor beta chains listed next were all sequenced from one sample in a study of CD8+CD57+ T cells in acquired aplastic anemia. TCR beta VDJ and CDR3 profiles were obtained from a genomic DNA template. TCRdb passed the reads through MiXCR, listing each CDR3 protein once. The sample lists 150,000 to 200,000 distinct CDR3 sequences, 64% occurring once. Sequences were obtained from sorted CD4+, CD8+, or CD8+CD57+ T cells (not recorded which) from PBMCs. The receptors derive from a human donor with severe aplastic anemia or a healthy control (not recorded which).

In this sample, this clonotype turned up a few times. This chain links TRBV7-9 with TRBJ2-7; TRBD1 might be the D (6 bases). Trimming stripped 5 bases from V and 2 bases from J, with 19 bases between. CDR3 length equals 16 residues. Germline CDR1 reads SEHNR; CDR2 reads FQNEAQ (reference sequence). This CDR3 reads CASSPTGTKPTYEQYF. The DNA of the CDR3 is TGTGCCAGCAGCCCCACCGGGACAAAGCCTACCTACGAGCAGTACTTC.

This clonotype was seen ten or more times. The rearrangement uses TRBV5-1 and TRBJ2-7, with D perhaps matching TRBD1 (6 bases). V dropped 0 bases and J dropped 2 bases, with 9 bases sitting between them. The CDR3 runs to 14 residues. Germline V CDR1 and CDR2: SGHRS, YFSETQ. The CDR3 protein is CASSLGDTAYEQYF. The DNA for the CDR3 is TGCGCCAGCAGCTTGGGGGACACGGCCTACGAGCAGTACTTC.

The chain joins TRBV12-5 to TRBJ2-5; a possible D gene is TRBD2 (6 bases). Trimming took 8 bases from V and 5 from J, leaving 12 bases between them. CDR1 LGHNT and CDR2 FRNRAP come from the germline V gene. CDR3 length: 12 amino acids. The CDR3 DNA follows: TGTGCTAGTAGCCGGAGGGCTGAGACCCAGTACTTC. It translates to CASSRRAETQYF.

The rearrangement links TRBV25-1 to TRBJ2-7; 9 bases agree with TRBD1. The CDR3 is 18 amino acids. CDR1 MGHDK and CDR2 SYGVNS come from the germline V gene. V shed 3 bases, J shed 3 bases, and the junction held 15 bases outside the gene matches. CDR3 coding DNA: TGTGCCAGCAGTGATTACAGATCGGACAGGGGAAGGTTCTACGAGCAGTACTTC. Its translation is CASSDYRSDRGRFYEQYF.

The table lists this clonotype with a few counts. The DNA of the CDR3 is TGCGCCAGCAGTGAGTATCGCGACGGGGGAAACTATGGCTACACCTTC. This sequence encodes CASSEYRDGGNYGYTF. V usage is TRBV10-2 and J usage is TRBJ1-2; possibly TRBD1 for D (5 bases). The CDR3 extends over 16 amino acids. Germline V gene data show CDR1 as WSHSY and CDR2 as SAAADI. V dropped 1 base and J dropped 2 bases, with 14 bases sitting between them.

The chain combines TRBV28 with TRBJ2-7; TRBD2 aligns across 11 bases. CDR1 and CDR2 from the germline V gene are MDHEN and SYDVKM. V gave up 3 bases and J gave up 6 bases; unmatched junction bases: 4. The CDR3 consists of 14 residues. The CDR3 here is CASSFSGRGVEQYF. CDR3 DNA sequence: TGTGCCAGCAGTTTTAGCGGGAGGGGAGTCGAGCAGTACTTC.

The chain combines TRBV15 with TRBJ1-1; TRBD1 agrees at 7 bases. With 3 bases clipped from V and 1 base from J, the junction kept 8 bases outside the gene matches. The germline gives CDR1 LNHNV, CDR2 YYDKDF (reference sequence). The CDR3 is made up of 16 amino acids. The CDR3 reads CATSRLTGPGNTEAFF. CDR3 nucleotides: TGTGCCACCAGCAGGCTGACAGGGCCGGGGAACACTGAAGCTTTCTTT.

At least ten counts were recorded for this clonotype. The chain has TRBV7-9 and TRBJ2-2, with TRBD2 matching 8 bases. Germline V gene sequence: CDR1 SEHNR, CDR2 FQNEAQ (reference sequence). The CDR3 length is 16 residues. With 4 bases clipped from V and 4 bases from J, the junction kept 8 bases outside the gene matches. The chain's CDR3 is CASSSGGHFFTGELFF. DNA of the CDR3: TGTGCCAGCAGCTCGGGAGGGCACTTCTTCACCGGGGAGCTGTTTTTT. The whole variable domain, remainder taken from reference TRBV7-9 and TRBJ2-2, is DTGVSQNPRHKITKRGQNVTFRCDPISEHNRLYWYRQTLGQGPEFLTYFQNEAQLEKSRLLSDRFSAERPKGSFSTLEIQRTEQGDSAMYLCASSSGGHFFTGELFFGEGSRLTVL.

DNA for the CDR3: TGTGCCAGCACCGAGAATTATCAGGGTACGGCTTTCTTT. Protein sequence: CASTENYQGTAFF. V and J are TRBV5-6 and TRBJ1-1; tentative D call: TRBD1 (5 bases). Deletions cut 6 bases from V and 11 bases from J, with 20 bases between. Looked up from germline, CDR1 is SGHDT and CDR2 is YYEEEE. This CDR3 contains 13 residues. The full variable domain, with the rest looked up from reference TRBV5-6 and TRBJ1-1, is DAGVTQSPTHLIKTRGQQVTLRCSPKSGHDTVSWYQQALGQGPQFIFQYYEEEERQRGNFPDRFSGHQFPNYSSELNVNALLLGDSALYLCASTENYQGTAFFGQGTRLTVV.

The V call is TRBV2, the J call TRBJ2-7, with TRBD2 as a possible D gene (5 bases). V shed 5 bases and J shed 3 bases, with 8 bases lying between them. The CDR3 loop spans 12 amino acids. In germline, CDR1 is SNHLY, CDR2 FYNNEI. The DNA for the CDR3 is TGTGCCAGCAGTCAGGCGGGCTACGAGCAGTACTTC. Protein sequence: CASSQAGYEQYF.

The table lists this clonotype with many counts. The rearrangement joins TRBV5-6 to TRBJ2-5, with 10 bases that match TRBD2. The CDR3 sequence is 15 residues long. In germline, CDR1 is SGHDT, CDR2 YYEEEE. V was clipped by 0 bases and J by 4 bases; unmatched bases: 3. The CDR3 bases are TGTGCCAGCAGCTTGGGGCTAGCGGGGGTAGAGACCCAGTACTTC. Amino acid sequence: CASSLGLAGVETQYF.

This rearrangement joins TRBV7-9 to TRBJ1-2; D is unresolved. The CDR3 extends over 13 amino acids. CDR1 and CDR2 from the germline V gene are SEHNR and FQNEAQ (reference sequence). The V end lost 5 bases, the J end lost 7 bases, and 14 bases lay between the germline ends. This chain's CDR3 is CASSQRERLGYTF. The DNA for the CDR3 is TGTGCCAGCAGCCAGAGGGAACGGCTTGGCTACACCTTC.

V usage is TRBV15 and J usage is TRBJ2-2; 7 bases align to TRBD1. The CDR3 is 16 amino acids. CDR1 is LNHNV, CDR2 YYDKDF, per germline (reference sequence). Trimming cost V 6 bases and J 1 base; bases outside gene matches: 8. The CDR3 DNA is TGTGCCACCAGTCCTTTGGACAGGAGGAACACCGGGGAGCTGTTTTTT. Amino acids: CATSPLDRRNTGELFF.

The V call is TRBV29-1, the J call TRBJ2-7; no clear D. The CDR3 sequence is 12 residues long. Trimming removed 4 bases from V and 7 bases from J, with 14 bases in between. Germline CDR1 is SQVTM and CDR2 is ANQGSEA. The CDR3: CSVVYFLGEQYF. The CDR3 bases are TGCAGCGTTGTTTACTTTTTGGGGGAGCAGTACTTC.

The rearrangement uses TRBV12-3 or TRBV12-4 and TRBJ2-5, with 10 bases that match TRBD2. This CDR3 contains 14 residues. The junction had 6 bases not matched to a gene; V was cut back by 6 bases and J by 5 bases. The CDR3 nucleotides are TGTGCCAGCAGGGAGCGGGGGGGCAGGGAGACCCAGTACTTC. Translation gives CASRERGGRETQYF.

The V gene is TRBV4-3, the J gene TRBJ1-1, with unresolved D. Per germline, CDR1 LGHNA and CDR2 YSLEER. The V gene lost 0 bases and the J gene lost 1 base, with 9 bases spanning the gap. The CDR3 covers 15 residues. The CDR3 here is CASSQDPPGNTEAFF. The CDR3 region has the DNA TGCGCCAGCAGCCAAGATCCTCCGGGGAACACTGAAGCTTTCTTT.

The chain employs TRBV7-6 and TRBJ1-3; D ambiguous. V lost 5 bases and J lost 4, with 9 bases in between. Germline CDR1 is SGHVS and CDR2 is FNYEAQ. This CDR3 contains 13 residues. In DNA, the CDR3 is TGTGCCAGCAGCACGAACGAGGGAAACACCATATATTTT. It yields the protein CASSTNEGNTIYF.

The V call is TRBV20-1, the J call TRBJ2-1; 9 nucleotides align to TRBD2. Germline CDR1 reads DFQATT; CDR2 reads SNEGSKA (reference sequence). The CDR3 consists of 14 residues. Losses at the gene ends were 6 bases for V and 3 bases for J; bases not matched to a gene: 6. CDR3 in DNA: TGCAGTGCCCCCGCTAGCGGGAACTACAATGAGCAGTTCTTC. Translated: CSAPASGNYNEQFF.

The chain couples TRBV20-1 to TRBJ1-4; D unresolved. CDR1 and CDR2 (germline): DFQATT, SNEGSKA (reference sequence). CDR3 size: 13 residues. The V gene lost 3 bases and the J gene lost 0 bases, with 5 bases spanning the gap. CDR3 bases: TGCAGTGCTAGGGATACAACTAATGAAAAACTGTTTTTT. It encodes CSARDTTNEKLFF.

DNA of the CDR3: TGCAGCGTTAAGGGCTCCTCGAGAGACACAGATACGCAGTATTTT. This encodes CSVKGSSRDTDTQYF. This chain connects TRBV29-1 to TRBJ2-3; no definite D call. Germline V gene lookup returns CDR1 SQVTM and CDR2 ANQGSEA. The CDR3 loop spans 15 amino acids. Trimming took 5 bases from V and 2 from J, leaving 17 bases between them.

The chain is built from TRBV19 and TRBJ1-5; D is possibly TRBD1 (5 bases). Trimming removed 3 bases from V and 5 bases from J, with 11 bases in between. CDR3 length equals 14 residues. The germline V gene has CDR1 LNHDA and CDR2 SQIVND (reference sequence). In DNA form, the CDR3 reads TGTGCCAGTAGTATCAGGGCAGGCCATCAGCCCCAGCATTTT. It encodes CASSIRAGHQPQHF.

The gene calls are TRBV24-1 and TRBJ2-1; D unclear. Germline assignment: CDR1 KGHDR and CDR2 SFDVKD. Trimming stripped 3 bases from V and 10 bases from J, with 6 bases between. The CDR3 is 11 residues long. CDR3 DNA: TGTGCCACCAGTGATACGGAAGAGCAGTTCTTC. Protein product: CATSDTEEQFF.

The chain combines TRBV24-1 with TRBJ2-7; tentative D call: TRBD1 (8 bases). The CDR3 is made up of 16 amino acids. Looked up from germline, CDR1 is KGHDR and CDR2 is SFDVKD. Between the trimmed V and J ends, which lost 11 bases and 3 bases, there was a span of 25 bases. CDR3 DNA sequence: TGTGCCAGCAGCCAGGGGGGGACAGGCCCAATCTACGAGCAGTACTTC. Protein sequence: CASSQGGTGPIYEQYF.

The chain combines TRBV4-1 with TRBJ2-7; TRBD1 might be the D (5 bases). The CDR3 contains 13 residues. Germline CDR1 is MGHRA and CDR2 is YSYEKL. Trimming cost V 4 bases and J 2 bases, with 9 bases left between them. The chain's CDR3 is CASSLTVTYEQYF. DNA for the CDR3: TGCGCCAGCAGCCTGACAGTTACCTACGAGCAGTACTTC.

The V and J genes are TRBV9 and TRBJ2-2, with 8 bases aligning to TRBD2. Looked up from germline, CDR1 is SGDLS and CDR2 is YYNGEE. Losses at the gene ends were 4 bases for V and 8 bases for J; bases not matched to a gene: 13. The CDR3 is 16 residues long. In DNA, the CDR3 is TGTGCCAGCAGCTCCACTCGCACTAGCGGATGGGGGGAGCTGTTTTTT. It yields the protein CASSSTRTSGWGELFF.

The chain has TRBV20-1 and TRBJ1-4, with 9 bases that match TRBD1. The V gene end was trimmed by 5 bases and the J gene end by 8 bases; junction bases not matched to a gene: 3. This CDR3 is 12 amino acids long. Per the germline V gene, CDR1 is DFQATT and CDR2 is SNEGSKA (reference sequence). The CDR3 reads CSAGGQGEKLFF. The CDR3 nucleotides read TGCAGTGCTGGGGGACAGGGAGAAAAACTGTTTTTT.

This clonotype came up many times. CDR3 sequence: CASSFIGDEQYF. Written as DNA, the CDR3 is TGTGCCAGCAGCTTCATAGGGGACGAGCAGTACTTC. V usage is TRBV7-9 and J usage is TRBJ2-7; possible D gene TRBD1, 5 bases. Trimming stripped 3 bases from V and 5 bases from J, with 8 bases between. Germline loops: CDR1 SEHNR, CDR2 FQNEAQ (reference sequence). The CDR3 covers 12 residues.

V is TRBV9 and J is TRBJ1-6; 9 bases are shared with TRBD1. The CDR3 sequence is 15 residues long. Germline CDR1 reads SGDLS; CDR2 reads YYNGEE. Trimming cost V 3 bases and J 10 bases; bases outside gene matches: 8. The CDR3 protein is CASSGAGTGNSPLHF. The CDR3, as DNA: TGTGCCAGCAGCGGCGCCGGGACAGGGAACTCACCCCTCCACTTT.

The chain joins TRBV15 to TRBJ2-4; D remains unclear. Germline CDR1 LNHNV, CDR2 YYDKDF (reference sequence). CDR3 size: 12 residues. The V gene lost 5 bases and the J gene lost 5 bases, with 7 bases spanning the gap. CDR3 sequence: CATSALENIQYF. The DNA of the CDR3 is TGTGCCACCAGCGCCCTAGAAAACATTCAGTACTTC.

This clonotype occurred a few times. The CDR3 DNA reads as TGTGCCAGCAGTGCAAGGGACACTGAAGCTTTCTTT. As protein: CASSARDTEAFF. The chain links TRBV2 to TRBJ1-1; D is undetermined. The CDR3 runs to 12 residues. Germline assignment: CDR1 SNHLY and CDR2 FYNNEI. The V end was cut by 4 bases, the J end by 3 bases, with 6 bases between.